Presented here are 16 T cell receptor beta chains from one specimen sequenced in a study of T cell responses to AZD1222 COVID-19 vaccine. Clones were read by immunoSEQ multiplex PCR, and TCRdb kept only the in-frame ones, dropping some. The table includes fewer than 65,000 clones, around 83% detected once. This specimen was peripheral blood, taken on day 0 of AZD1222 vaccination. These receptor sequences come from an adult in good health.

This sequence joins TRBV19 and TRBJ2-7; 9 nucleotides line up with TRBD1. V shed 6 bases and J 3 bases; nucleotides not matched to a gene: 9. Germline V gene data show CDR1 as LNHDA and CDR2 as SQIVND (reference sequence). The CDR3 loop spans 15 amino acids. CDR3 amino acids: CASRPQGAGSYEQYF. CDR3 in DNA: TGTGCCAGTAGGCCACAGGGGGCAGGTAGCTACGAGCAGTACTTC. Full variable domain (rest looked up from reference TRBV19 and TRBJ2-7): DGGITQSPKYLFRKEGQNVTLSCEQNLNHDAMYWYRQDPGQGLRLIYYSQIVNDFQKGDIAEGYSVSREKKESFPLTVTSAQKNPTAFYLCASRPQGAGSYEQYFGPGTRLTVT.

The rearrangement links TRBV5-4 to TRBJ2-3; a weak D match, TRBD1 (5 bases). Trimming shortened V by 1 base and J by 4 bases, and 10 bases separated the two germline ends. The CDR3 is 14 residues long. CDR1 is SGHNT and CDR2 is YYREEE in the germline V gene (reference sequence). The CDR3 region is CASSLIGASDTQYF. CDR3 DNA: TGTGCCAGCAGCTTGATTGGGGCTTCAGATACGCAGTATTTT.

The rearrangement uses TRBV10-3 and TRBJ1-5; tentative D call: TRBD1 (5 bases). There are 13 residues in the CDR3. With 11 bases removed from V and 6 bases from J, the gap between germline ends came to 17 bases. The germline CDR1 and CDR2 sequences are ENHRY and SYGVKD. The DNA of the CDR3 is TGTGCCGCCGCTCGAGGGGTTGGTCAGCCCCAGCATTTT. It specifies CAAARGVGQPQHF.

V and J are TRBV19 and TRBJ1-1, with a tentative D call TRBD1 (6 bases). Per germline, CDR1 LNHDA and CDR2 SQIVND (reference sequence). Trimming cost V 5 bases and J 9 bases, with 13 bases left between them. The CDR3 has 12 residues. This CDR3 reads CASSPQGGQAFF. In DNA form, the CDR3 reads TGTGCCAGTAGTCCCCAAGGGGGACAAGCTTTCTTT. The complete variable domain, with remaining parts taken from reference TRBV19 and TRBJ1-1, reads DGGITQSPKYLFRKEGQNVTLSCEQNLNHDAMYWYRQDPGQGLRLIYYSQIVNDFQKGDIAEGYSVSREKKESFPLTVTSAQKNPTAFYLCASSPQGGQAFFGQGTRLTVV.

The chain links TRBV3-1 (or the pseudogene TRBV3-2) to TRBJ1-4; unclear D gene. V was clipped by 0 bases and J by 4 bases, with 3 bases between them. Germline V gene sequence: CDR1 LGHDT, CDR2 YNNKEL (reference sequence). The CDR3 has 13 residues. Here the CDR3 reads CASSQDDNEKLFF. The CDR3 nucleotides are TGTGCCAGCAGCCAAGACGATAATGAAAAACTGTTTTTT.

The V gene is TRBV3-1 (or the pseudogene TRBV3-2), the J gene TRBJ2-7; 8 positions agree with TRBD2. Germline V gene sequence: CDR1 LGHDT, CDR2 YNNKEL (reference sequence). The CDR3 runs 14 residues. V gave up 4 bases and J gave up 1 base; unmatched junction bases: 3. The CDR3 loop is CASSPGTSSYEQYF. The CDR3 DNA follows: TGTGCCAGCAGCCCCGGGACTAGTTCCTACGAGCAGTACTTC.

This chain joins TRBV5-4 and TRBJ2-3; unclear D gene. Trimming took off 0 bases at V and 7 bases at J, with 15 bases between the two ends. CDR3 length equals 15 residues. Germline V gives CDR1 SGHNT, CDR2 YYREEE (reference sequence). This chain's CDR3 is CASSLGRPLTNTQYF. The CDR3 region has the DNA TGTGCCAGCAGCTTGGGACGTCCTCTTACTAATACGCAGTATTTT.

V is TRBV4-2 and J is TRBJ1-2; perhaps TRBD1 as D (5 bases). CDR3 length equals 16 residues. Between the trimmed V and J ends, which lost 0 bases and 4 bases, there was a span of 15 bases. Germline CDR1 is LGHNA and CDR2 is YNFKEQ. The CDR3 sequence is CASSQEVQVTGYGYTF. In DNA form, the CDR3 reads TGTGCCAGCAGCCAAGAGGTACAGGTTACAGGCTATGGCTACACCTTC.

The chain is built from TRBV3-1 (or the pseudogene TRBV3-2) and TRBJ2-7, with D possibly TRBD2 on 6 matching bases. The V end was cut by 2 bases, the J end by 3 bases, with 14 bases between. The CDR3 is made up of 15 amino acids. Per germline, CDR1 LGHDT and CDR2 YNNKEL (reference sequence). This CDR3 reads CASSQRAGRNYEQYF. In DNA, the CDR3 is TGTGCCAGCAGCCAACGGGCGGGGCGTAACTACGAGCAGTACTTC.

The chain carries TRBV18 and TRBJ2-5, with D possibly being TRBD1 (6 bases). The CDR3 sequence is 13 residues long. The V gene lost 4 bases and the J gene lost 1 base, with 7 bases spanning the gap. Germline V gives CDR1 KGHSH, CDR2 LQKENI. CDR3 in amino acids: CASSRDIQETQYF. The CDR3 bases are TGTGCCAGCTCACGGGACATCCAAGAGACCCAGTACTTC.

The chain combines TRBV5-4 with TRBJ2-2, with 7 bases identical to TRBD2. The trim removed 4 bases at V and 6 bases at J, leaving 9 bases unmatched. The CDR3 contains 15 residues. Germline CDR1 reads SGHNT; CDR2 reads YYREEE (reference sequence). CDR3 residues: CASSPGLQYPGELFF. In nucleotides, the CDR3 is TGTGCCAGCAGCCCGGGACTACAGTACCCCGGGGAGCTGTTTTTT.

The chain joins TRBV5-1 to TRBJ2-5, with a weak D call TRBD2 (7 bases). The V gene's germline CDR1 is SGHRS and CDR2 YFSETQ. The CDR3 contains 15 residues. V shed 3 bases and J shed 10 bases, with 22 bases lying between them. The chain's CDR3 is CASSSGGGSTVVQYF. CDR3 in DNA: TGCGCCAGCAGCTCGGGGGGCGGATCTACTGTGGTCCAGTACTTC.

V gene TRBV3-1 (or the pseudogene TRBV3-2) combines with J gene TRBJ2-5; tentative D call: TRBD1 (7 bases). Germline CDR1 is LGHDT and CDR2 is YNNKEL (reference sequence). This CDR3 spans 14 amino acids. V was cut by 7 bases and J by 4 bases, with 16 bases left in between. CDR3 sequence reads: CASTQTGRGETQYF. DNA of the CDR3: TGTGCCAGCACCCAGACAGGGCGGGGAGAGACCCAGTACTTC.

The V call is TRBV6-5, the J call TRBJ2-7; tentative D call: TRBD1 (5 bases). V gave up 5 bases and J gave up 7 bases, with 9 bases separating them. The CDR3 runs to 11 residues. Germline-derived CDR1 and CDR2 are MNHEY and SVGAGI. The CDR3 is CASSQGGEQYV. CDR3 nucleotide sequence: TGTGCCAGCAGTCAGGGTGGGGAGCAGTACGTC.

The chain carries TRBV6-6 and TRBJ1-5, with 8 positions matching TRBD1. CDR1 and CDR2 from the germline V gene are MNHNY and SVGAGI (reference sequence). CDR3 length: 14 amino acids. The V gene end was trimmed by 6 bases and the J gene end by 4 bases; junction bases not matched to a gene: 5. The CDR3 sequence is CASSRTGLNQPQHF. CDR3 DNA sequence: TGTGCCAGCAGCAGGACAGGGTTGAATCAGCCCCAGCATTTT.

The genes are TRBV6-5 and TRBJ1-2; tentative D call: TRBD1 (5 bases). Germline CDR1 and CDR2: MNHEY and SVGAGI. Trimming pared 7 bases from V and 4 bases from J, leaving 19 bases between. CDR3 length equals 15 residues. CDR3 region: CASTSGGQGSYGYTF. The CDR3 nucleotides are TGTGCCAGCACCTCCGGGGGTCAAGGATCCTATGGCTACACCTTC.